This note documents a single T cell receptor beta chain sequence. The target antigen is unknown. The sample is drawn from a study of T cell responses to AZD1222 COVID-19 vaccine. Overall study results and limits: In a largely white British group with more females than males, clonal diversity was possibly underestimated.

The CDR3 covers 15 residues. Trimming removed 5 bases at V and 1 base at J, with 14 bases between. Germline V gene sequence: CDR1 ENHRY, CDR2 SYGVKD. Clones were read by immunoSEQ multiplex PCR, and TCRdb kept only the in-frame ones, dropping some. This sample yields fewer than 120,000 clones, of which about 90% are seen a single time; approximately 15% belongs to the top ten. The sample here was peripheral blood, taken 28 days after the second AZD1222 dose. The V and J genes are TRBV10-3 and TRBJ1-1, with TRBD1 as a possible D gene (6 bases). This TCR was sampled from an adult who received the AZD1222 COVID-19 vaccine. CDR3 amino acids: CAISIKEGGNTEAFF. The CDR3 bases are TGTGCCATCAGTATAAAGGAGGGGGGGAACACTGAAGCTTTCTTT.